The sequence of this TCR beta chain was determined in a study of blood T cell repertoires in COVID-19. Deletions cut 3 bases from V and 0 bases from J, with 18 bases between. The CDR3 consists of 18 residues. Germline CDR1 reads LNHDA; CDR2 reads SQIVND (reference sequence). Clones were read by immunoSEQ multiplex PCR, and TCRdb kept only the in-frame ones, dropping some. The sample has roughly 190,000 clones, around 83% seen once. Sequenced material: PBMCs or T cells enriched from blood (not recorded which). The rearrangement joins TRBV19 to TRBJ1-3, with D maybe TRBD1 (6 bases). The TCR was taken from a woman in her thirties or forties in a cohort exposed to, infected with or recovered from COVID-19 (not recorded which). CDR3 DNA: TGTGCCAGTAGTATTGGGCTATACAGGGAAGTCTCTGGAAACACCATATATTTT. Its translation: CASSIGLYREVSGNTIYF.